This is a list of T cell receptor beta chains from one sample in a study of T cell responses to AZD1222 COVID-19 vaccine. Sequencing was performed with immunoSEQ multiplex PCR; in TCRdb, only in-frame clones are kept and a portion is missing. The sample lists around 70,000 clones; about four fifths were seen once. Sample: peripheral blood, taken on day 0 of MenACWY control vaccination. The receptors shown here come from an adult in good health. CDR3s include the opening cysteine and the closing phenylalanine or tryptophan. A D gene is named only where the DNA matches it firmly.

TRBV5-1,NA,CASSISFRGRASDTQYF
TRBV2,NA,CASSWDGNQPQHF
TRBV5-1,TRBD1,CASSLRTGDSEQYF
TRBV4-3,TRBD1,CASSQDPGTGGTDTQYF
TRBV15,TRBD2,CATSRGYTGGEETQYF
TRBV6-6,TRBD2,CASSYSTSGSTDTQYF
TRBV2,NA,CASSDGFYEQYF
TRBV6-1,NA,CASSEAQGTDTQYF
TRBV18,TRBD1,CASSPPLTQGGRETQYF
TRBV5-1,TRBD1,CASSLRQGTGELFF
TRBV2,TRBD1,CASSVDRGREQYF
TRBV7-8,NA,CASSLSAGQETQYF
TRBV28,TRBD2,CASSYGLAGGGDTQYF
TRBV5-6,NA,CASSLGANYNEQFF
TRBV2,TRBD2,CARALAGGQETQYF
TRBV11-2,NA,CASSSTRNTGELFF
TRBV3-1/TRBV3-2,TRBD2,CASSPRTSTTYNEQFF
TRBV10-2,NA,CASSETGREKLFF
TRBV6-1,NA,CASSDVRGLGTEAFF
TRBV5-1,TRBD2,CASSSSGSNNEQFF
TRBV19,NA,CASTLGPDLKPQHF
TRBV6-5,NA,CASSISQGGDEKLFF
TRBV7-6,TRBD2,CASSIGLAGGPDTDTQYF
TRBV9,TRBD2,CASSYSSGSYNEQFF
TRBV3-1/TRBV3-2,NA,CASSQVPGLGPFF
TRBV12-2,NA,CASRPKHLKQGASRVKQYF
TRBV6-2/TRBV6-3,NA,CASSSSGAGELFF
TRBV4-1,NA,CASSQDIDLGSPLHF